This T cell receptor beta chain emerged from a study of blood T cell repertoires in COVID-19. Authors' analysis steps: Reference gene primer amplification gave estimated nucleated cell counts. Sequenced by immunoSEQ multiplex PCR; TCRdb stores in-frame clones only, minus some. D and trimming come from the DNA, and the V and J calls and clone size come from that table. The data show roughly 230,000 clones, 70% to 90% seen once. The V end lost 2 bases, the J end lost 3 bases, and 10 bases lay between the germline ends. The CDR3 extends over 14 amino acids. CDR1 is KGHSH and CDR2 is LQKENI in the germline V gene.

The genes are TRBV18 and TRBJ1-1; D uncertain. The receptor's source is a man in his forties with acute or convalescent COVID-19. The material sequenced was peripheral blood. The CDR3 is CASSPEGWYTEAFF. The CDR3 DNA reads TGTGCCAGCTCACCAGAGGGATGGTACACTGAAGCTTTCTTT. Looking up the rest from reference TRBV18 and TRBJ1-1 gives the full variable domain: NAGVMQNPRHLVRRRGQEARLRCSPMKGHSHVYWYRQLPEEGLKFMVYLQKENIIDESGMPKERFSAEFPKEGPSILRIQQVVRGDSAAYFCASSPEGWYTEAFFGQGTRLTVV.